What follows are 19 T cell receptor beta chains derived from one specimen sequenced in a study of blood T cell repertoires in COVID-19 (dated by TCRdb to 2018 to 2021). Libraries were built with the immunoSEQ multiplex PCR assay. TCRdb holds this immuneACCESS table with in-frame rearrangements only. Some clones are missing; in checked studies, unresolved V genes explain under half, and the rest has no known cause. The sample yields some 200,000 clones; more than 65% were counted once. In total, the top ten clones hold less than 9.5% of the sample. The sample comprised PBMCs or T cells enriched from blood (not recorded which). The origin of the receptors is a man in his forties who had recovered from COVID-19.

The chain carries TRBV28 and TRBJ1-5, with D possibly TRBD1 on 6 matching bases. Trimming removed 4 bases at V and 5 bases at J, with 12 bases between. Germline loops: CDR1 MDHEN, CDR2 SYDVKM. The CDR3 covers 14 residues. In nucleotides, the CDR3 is TGTGCCAGCAGTTCCCGGGACAAAGATCAGCCCCAGCATTTT. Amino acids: CASSSRDKDQPQHF.

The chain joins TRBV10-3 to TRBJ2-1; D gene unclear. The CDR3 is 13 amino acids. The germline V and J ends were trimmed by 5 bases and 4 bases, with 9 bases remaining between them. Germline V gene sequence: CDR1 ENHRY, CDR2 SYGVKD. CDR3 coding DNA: TGTGCCATCAGTAGTAGTACGTACAATGAGCAGTTCTTC. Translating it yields CAISSSTYNEQFF.

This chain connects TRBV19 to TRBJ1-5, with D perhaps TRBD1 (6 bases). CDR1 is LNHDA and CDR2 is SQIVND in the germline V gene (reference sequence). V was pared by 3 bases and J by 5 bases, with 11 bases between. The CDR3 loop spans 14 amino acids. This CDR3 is CASSMDSSYQPQHF. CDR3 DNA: TGTGCCAGTAGTATGGACAGCTCCTATCAGCCCCAGCATTTT.

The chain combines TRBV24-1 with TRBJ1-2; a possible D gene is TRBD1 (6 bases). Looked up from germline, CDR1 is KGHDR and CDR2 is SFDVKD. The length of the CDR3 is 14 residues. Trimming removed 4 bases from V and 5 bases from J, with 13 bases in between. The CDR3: CATSDSRDIYGYTF. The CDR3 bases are TGTGCCACCAGTGACTCCCGGGACATTTATGGCTACACCTTC.

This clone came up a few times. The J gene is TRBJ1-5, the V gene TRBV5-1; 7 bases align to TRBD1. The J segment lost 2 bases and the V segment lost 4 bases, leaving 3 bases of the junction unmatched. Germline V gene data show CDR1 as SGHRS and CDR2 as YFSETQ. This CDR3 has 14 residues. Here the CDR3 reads CASSPGTGNQPQHF. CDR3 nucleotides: TGCGCCAGCAGCCCCGGGACAGGCAATCAGCCCCAGCATTTT.

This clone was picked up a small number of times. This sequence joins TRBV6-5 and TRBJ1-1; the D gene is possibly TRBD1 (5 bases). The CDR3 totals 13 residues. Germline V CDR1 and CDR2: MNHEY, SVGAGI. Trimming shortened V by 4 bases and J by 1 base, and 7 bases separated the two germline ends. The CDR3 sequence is CASSSGQNTEAFF. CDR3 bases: TGTGCCAGCAGTTCCGGACAGAACACTGAAGCTTTCTTT.

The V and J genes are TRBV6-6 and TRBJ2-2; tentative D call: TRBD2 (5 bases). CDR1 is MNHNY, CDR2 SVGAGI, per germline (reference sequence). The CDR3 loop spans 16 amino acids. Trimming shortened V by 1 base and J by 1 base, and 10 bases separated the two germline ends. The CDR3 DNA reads TGTGCCAGCAGTTACTTACTGGCGGGGAACACCGGGGAGCTGTTTTTT. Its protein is CASSYLLAGNTGELFF.

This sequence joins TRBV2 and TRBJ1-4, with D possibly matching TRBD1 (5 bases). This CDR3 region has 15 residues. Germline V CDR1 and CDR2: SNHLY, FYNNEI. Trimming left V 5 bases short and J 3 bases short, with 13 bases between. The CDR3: CASSLVRDSNEKLFF. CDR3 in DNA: TGTGCCAGCAGTCTCGTCAGGGATTCTAATGAAAAACTGTTTTTT. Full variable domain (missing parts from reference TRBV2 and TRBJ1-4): EPEVTQTPSHQVTQMGQEVILRCVPISNHLYFYWYRQILGQKVEFLVSFYNNEISEKSEIFDDQFSVERPDGSNFTLKIRSTKLEDSAMYFCASSLVRDSNEKLFFGSGTQLSVL.

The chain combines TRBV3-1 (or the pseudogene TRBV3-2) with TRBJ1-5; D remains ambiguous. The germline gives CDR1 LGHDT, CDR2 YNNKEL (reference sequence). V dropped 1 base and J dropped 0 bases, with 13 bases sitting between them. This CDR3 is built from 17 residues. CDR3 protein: CASSQGIRQYSNQPQHF. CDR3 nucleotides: TGTGCCAGCAGCCAAGGCATACGCCAGTATAGCAATCAGCCCCAGCATTTT.

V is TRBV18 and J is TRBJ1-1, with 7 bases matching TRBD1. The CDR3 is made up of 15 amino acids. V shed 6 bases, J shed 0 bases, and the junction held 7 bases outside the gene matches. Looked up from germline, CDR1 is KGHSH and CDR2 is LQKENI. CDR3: CASSPVGTVNTEAFF. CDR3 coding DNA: TGTGCCAGCTCGCCAGTAGGGACAGTGAACACTGAAGCTTTCTTT.

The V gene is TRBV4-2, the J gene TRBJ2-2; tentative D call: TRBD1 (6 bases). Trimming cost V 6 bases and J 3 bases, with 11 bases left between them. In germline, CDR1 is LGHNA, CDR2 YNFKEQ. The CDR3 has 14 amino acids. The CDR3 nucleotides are TGTGCCAGCAGTAGACAGGCAGACACCGGGGAGCTGTTTTTT. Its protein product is CASSRQADTGELFF.

This chain's CDR3 is CASSYRDRELTEAFF. The CDR3 DNA reads TGCGCCAGCAGCTACCGGGACAGGGAACTCACTGAAGCTTTCTTT. The chain couples TRBV5-1 to TRBJ1-1; 9 bases are a match to TRBD1. V shed 3 bases and J 4 bases; nucleotides not matched to a gene: 7. Germline CDR1 reads SGHRS; CDR2 reads YFSETQ. CDR3 length: 15 amino acids. Full variable domain (remainder filled in from reference TRBV5-1 and TRBJ1-1): KAGVTQTPRYLIKTRGQQVTLSCSPISGHRSVSWYQQTPGQGLQFLFEYFSETQRNKGNFPGRFSGRQFSNSRSEMNVSTLELGDSALYLCASSYRDRELTEAFFGQGTRLTVV.

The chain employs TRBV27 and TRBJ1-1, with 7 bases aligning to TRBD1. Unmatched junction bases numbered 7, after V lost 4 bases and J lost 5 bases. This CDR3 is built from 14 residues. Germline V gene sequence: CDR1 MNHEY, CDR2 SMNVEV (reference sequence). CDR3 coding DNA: TGTGCCAGCAGTTCCCTCGACAGGGAGACTGAAGCTTTCTTT. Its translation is CASSSLDRETEAFF.

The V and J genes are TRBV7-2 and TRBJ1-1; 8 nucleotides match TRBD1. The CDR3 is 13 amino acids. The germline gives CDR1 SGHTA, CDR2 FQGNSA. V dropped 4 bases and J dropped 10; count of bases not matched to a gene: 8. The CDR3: CASSWGTGSGAFF. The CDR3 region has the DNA TGTGCCAGCAGCTGGGGGACAGGCAGTGGAGCTTTCTTT.

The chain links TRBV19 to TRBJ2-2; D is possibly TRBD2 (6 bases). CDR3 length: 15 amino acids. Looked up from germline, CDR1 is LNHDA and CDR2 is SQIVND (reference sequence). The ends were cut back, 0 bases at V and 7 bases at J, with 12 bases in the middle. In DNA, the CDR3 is TGTGCCAGTAGTATAGATTGGCTAGCGAGCGGGGAGCTGTTTTTT. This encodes CASSIDWLASGELFF.

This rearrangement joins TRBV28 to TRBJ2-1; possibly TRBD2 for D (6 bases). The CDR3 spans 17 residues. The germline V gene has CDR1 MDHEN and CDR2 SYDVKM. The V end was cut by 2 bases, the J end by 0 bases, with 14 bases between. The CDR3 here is CASSLRRGGSSYNEQFF. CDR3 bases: TGTGCCAGCAGTTTACGACGGGGAGGTAGCTCCTACAATGAGCAGTTCTTC.

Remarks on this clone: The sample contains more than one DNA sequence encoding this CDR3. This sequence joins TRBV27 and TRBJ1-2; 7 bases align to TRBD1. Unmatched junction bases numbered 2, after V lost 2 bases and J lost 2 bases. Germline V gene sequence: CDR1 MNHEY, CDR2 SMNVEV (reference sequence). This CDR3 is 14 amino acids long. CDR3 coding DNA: TGTGCCAGCAGTTTAACAGGGGCGAACTATGGCTACACCTTC. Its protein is CASSLTGANYGYTF.

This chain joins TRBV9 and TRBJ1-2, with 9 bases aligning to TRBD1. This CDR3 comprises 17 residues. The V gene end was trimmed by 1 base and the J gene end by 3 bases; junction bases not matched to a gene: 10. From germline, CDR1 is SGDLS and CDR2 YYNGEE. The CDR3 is CASSVFRQGVTHYGYTF. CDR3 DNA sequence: TGTGCCAGCAGCGTATTTAGACAGGGGGTAACGCACTATGGCTACACCTTC.

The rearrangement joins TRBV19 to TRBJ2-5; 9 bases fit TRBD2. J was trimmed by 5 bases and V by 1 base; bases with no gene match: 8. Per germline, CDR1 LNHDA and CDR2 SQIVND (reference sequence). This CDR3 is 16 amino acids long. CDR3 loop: CASSIGLAGGPETQYF. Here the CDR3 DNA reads TGTGCCAGTAGTATAGGCCTTGCGGGGGGGCCGGAGACCCAGTACTTC.